One sample yielded the 25 T cell receptor beta chains listed below, sequenced in a study of early T cells in non-severe SARS-CoV-2 infection (TCRdb year 2021). To prepare the library, 5' RACE was applied. Sequencing relied on a NextSeq 500. TCRdb redid the processing of the public reads, applying fastp at Q25 and MiXCR, and retained in-frame beta chains. Records with the same CDR3 protein are collapsed into one entry carrying the most frequent genes and DNA. Counted in this sample were around 70,000 distinct CDR3 sequences; 9% to 15% of them appeared once. Approximately 1.6% of the sample is in the top ten clones. Specimen: whole blood. All receptors come from an adult who was a healthcare worker with PCR-confirmed SARS-CoV-2 infection or an uninfected control (not recorded which).

This clonotype came up many times. V usage is TRBV29-1 and J usage is TRBJ1-3; possible D gene TRBD1, 6 bases. Germline CDR1 reads SQVTM; CDR2 reads ANQGSEA. The V end lost 4 bases, the J end lost 4 bases, and 11 bases lay between the germline ends. The CDR3 length is 13 residues. CDR3 loop: CSVAQGSGNTIYF. For the CDR3, the DNA is TGCAGCGTTGCACAGGGATCGGGAAACACCATATATTTT. Full variable domain (rest looked up from reference TRBV29-1 and TRBJ1-3): SAVISQKPSRDICQRGTSLTIQCQVDSQVTMMFWYRQQPGQSLTLIATANQGSEATYESGFVIDKFPISRPNLTFSTLTVSNMSPEDSSIYLCSVAQGSGNTIYFGEGSWLTVV.

The V gene is TRBV7-8, the J gene TRBJ2-7, with TRBD2 identical over 11 bases. The J segment lost 2 bases and the V segment lost 2 bases, leaving 14 bases of the junction unmatched. Germline CDR1 SGHVS, CDR2 FQNEAQ. This CDR3 region has 19 residues. The CDR3 is CASSLNRASGGMRAYEQYF. DNA for the CDR3: TGTGCCAGCAGCTTAAATCGGGCTAGCGGGGGGATGAGGGCCTACGAGCAGTACTTC.

The sample holds a few counts of this clonotype. The V gene is TRBV10-1, the J gene TRBJ2-5; 9 bases are shared with TRBD1. The germline gives CDR1 WNHNN, CDR2 SYGVQD (reference sequence). With 3 bases clipped from V and 2 bases from J, the junction kept 4 bases outside the gene matches. The CDR3 sequence is 15 residues long. In DNA form, the CDR3 reads TGCGCCAGCAGTGATGGGGGACAGGGACAAGAGACCCAGTACTTC. Translating it yields CASSDGGQGQETQYF.

At least ten counts were recorded for this clonotype. The chain carries TRBV20-1 and TRBJ2-5; 7 nucleotides align to TRBD1. Looked up from germline, CDR1 is DFQATT and CDR2 is SNEGSKA (reference sequence). V shed 3 bases and J 1 base; nucleotides not matched to a gene: 5. This CDR3 region has 14 residues. DNA of the CDR3: TGCAGTGCTAGCCCCAGGGGGACCCAAGAGACCCAGTACTTC. Its translation: CSASPRGTQETQYF.

The J gene is TRBJ2-7, the V gene TRBV6-4, with D possibly being TRBD1 (6 bases). This CDR3 spans 14 amino acids. Trimming cost V 3 bases and J 3 bases, with 12 bases left between them. From germline, CDR1 is MRHNA and CDR2 SNTAGT. This chain's CDR3 is CASSEAAGDYEQYF. CDR3 bases: TGTGCCAGCAGTGAAGCGGCAGGGGACTACGAGCAGTACTTC.

This clonotype was recorded at least ten times. The chain employs TRBV10-3 and TRBJ2-1; 9 bases align to TRBD2. CDR3 length: 18 residues. In germline, CDR1 is ENHRY, CDR2 SYGVKD. Trimming at V came to 5 bases and at J to 0 bases, leaving 11 bases not matched to a gene. CDR3 protein: CAISPGLASHFSYNEQFF. Written as DNA, the CDR3 is TGTGCCATCAGTCCGGGACTAGCTTCTCACTTCTCCTACAATGAGCAGTTCTTC.

This clonotype was counted ten times or more. The chain employs TRBV12-3 or TRBV12-4 and TRBJ2-7; 9 positions match TRBD1. J was trimmed by 7 bases and V by 6 bases; bases with no gene match: 13. The CDR3 length is 15 residues. The CDR3 sequence: CASRPRTGAPGEQYF. CDR3 nucleotide sequence: TGTGCCAGCAGACCGAGGACAGGGGCCCCTGGGGAGCAGTACTTC.

The V and J genes are TRBV7-6 and TRBJ1-1, with D perhaps matching TRBD1 (5 bases). Trimming took off 1 base at V and 2 bases at J, with 8 bases between the two ends. Germline CDR1 and CDR2: SGHVS and FNYEAQ. The CDR3 consists of 14 residues. The CDR3 sequence is CASSLGGANTEAFF. In nucleotides, the CDR3 is TGTGCCAGCAGCTTAGGAGGGGCCAACACTGAAGCTTTCTTT.

The sample holds many counts of this clonotype. V gene TRBV11-2 combines with J gene TRBJ2-7, with D maybe TRBD1 (6 bases). Germline values: CDR1 SGHAT, CDR2 FQNNGV. V lost 1 base and J lost 1, with 17 bases in between. The CDR3 covers 17 residues. The CDR3 spells CASSLVRGQIGSYEQYF. As DNA, the CDR3 is TGTGCCAGCAGCTTAGTAAGAGGACAGATTGGATCCTACGAGCAGTACTTC.

This clonotype was seen at least ten times. The V and J genes are TRBV18 and TRBJ2-7; 8 positions match TRBD1. Germline-derived CDR1 and CDR2 are KGHSH and LQKENI. This CDR3 is 13 amino acids long. With V trimmed by 6 bases and J by 4 bases, 5 bases remained unmatched. CDR3 sequence: CASSPGQEYEQYF. DNA of the CDR3: TGTGCCAGCTCCCCGGGACAGGAATACGAGCAGTACTTC.

The chain combines TRBV20-1 with TRBJ2-2; 10 nucleotides agree with TRBD2. CDR1 is DFQATT and CDR2 is SNEGSKA in the germline V gene (reference sequence). Trimming took 6 bases from V and 5 from J; bases not matched to a gene: 6. There are 14 residues in the CDR3. The CDR3 DNA sequence: TGCAGTGCCCCGGCTAGCGGGGGTACCGGGGAGCTGTTTTTT. Residues: CSAPASGGTGELFF.

Of note for this clonotype: One end of the junction fails to match germline, which may point to a read error. V usage is TRBV12-3 or TRBV12-4 and J usage is TRBJ1-1; D is perhaps TRBD1 (5 bases). The CDR3 spans 14 residues. The CDR3 protein is CASSFGGTNPEAFF. The CDR3 nucleotides are TGTGCCAGCAGTTTTGGGGGGACGAACCCTGAAGCTTTCTTT.

By frequency in the sample, this clonotype is medium-sized (0.01 to 0.1%). The chain carries TRBV20-1 and TRBJ2-1, with TRBD2 matching over 9 bases. Germline-derived CDR1 and CDR2 are DFQATT and SNEGSKA (reference sequence). The CDR3 length is 18 residues. V shed 6 bases and J 1 base; nucleotides not matched to a gene: 16. The CDR3 here is CSAPLGSGGIQSYNEQFF. CDR3 bases: TGCAGTGCCCCACTTGGTAGCGGGGGTATTCAATCCTACAATGAGCAGTTCTTC.

This clonotype was picked up many times. The V gene is TRBV20-1, the J gene TRBJ2-5; TRBD2 matches at 12 bases. The germline V gene has CDR1 DFQATT and CDR2 SNEGSKA (reference sequence). This CDR3 has 17 amino acids. V lost 6 bases to trimming and J lost 0 bases; unmatched junction nucleotides: 11. The CDR3 region is CSAQPLGLAGNQETQYF. For the CDR3, the DNA is TGCAGTGCCCAACCCCTTGGACTAGCGGGGAACCAAGAGACCCAGTACTTC.

J is TRBJ2-7 and V is TRBV6-6; D not certain. This CDR3 has 14 residues. Germline CDR1 MNHNY, CDR2 SVGAGI (reference sequence). V was cut by 4 bases and J by 2 bases, with 12 bases left in between. The CDR3 coding sequence is TGTGCCAGCAGTTCCGCGGCCGCCCCCTACGAGCAGTACTTC. This sequence encodes CASSSAAAPYEQYF.

J is TRBJ1-1 and V is TRBV20-1; D is possibly TRBD1 (5 bases). The V and J ends lost 3 bases and 5 bases respectively, with 10 bases between them. The CDR3 runs to 12 residues. CDR1 is DFQATT and CDR2 is SNEGSKA in the germline V gene (reference sequence). CDR3 DNA sequence: TGCAGTGCTAGCCTCCGACAGACTGAAGCTTTCTTT. Protein product: CSASLRQTEAFF.

Here the CDR3 reads CASSQGLAGGTDTQYF. CDR3 DNA sequence: TGCGCCAGCAGCCAAGGACTAGCGGGGGGTACAGATACGCAGTATTTT. V is TRBV4-1 and J is TRBJ2-3; 13 bases fit TRBD2. The CDR3 totals 16 residues. J gave up 3 bases and V 1 base, and 1 base lay outside the gene matches. Germline assignment: CDR1 MGHRA and CDR2 YSYEKL.

The table lists this clonotype with many counts. This sequence joins TRBV7-2 and TRBJ1-2; perhaps TRBD1 as D (5 bases). The germline V gene has CDR1 SGHTA and CDR2 FQGNSA. CDR3 length: 12 amino acids. Between the trimmed V and J ends, which lost 11 bases and 8 bases, there was a span of 18 bases. CDR3 amino acids: CAGGSGVKGYTF. The CDR3 bases are TGTGCCGGAGGGTCGGGGGTGAAAGGCTACACCTTC.

The chain combines TRBV5-5 with TRBJ1-1; 7 bases map to TRBD1. This CDR3 is built from 13 residues. Trimming cost V 2 bases and J 6 bases; bases outside gene matches: 4. CDR1 is SGHKS and CDR2 is YYEKEE in the germline V gene (reference sequence). This CDR3 reads CASSFNRGPEAFF. The CDR3 DNA reads TGTGCCAGCAGCTTCAACAGGGGTCCTGAAGCTTTCTTT. The variable domain in full, completed from reference TRBV5-5 and TRBJ1-1, reads DAGVTQSPTHLIKTRGQQVTLRCSPISGHKSVSWYQQVLGQGPQFIFQYYEKEERGRGNFPDRFSARQFPNYSSELNVNALLLGDSALYLCASSFNRGPEAFFGQGTRLTVV.

This clonotype was seen at least ten times. This sequence joins TRBV5-1 and TRBJ2-7; TRBD2 matches 7 bases. From germline, CDR1 is SGHRS and CDR2 YFSETQ. The CDR3 loop spans 14 amino acids. With 1 base clipped from V and 4 bases from J, the junction kept 5 bases outside the gene matches. CDR3 DNA sequence: TGCGCCAGCAGCTTGCAAGGACTAGAGTACGAGCAGTACTTC. It encodes CASSLQGLEYEQYF. Variable domain in full (rest from reference TRBV5-1 and TRBJ2-7): KAGVTQTPRYLIKTRGQQVTLSCSPISGHRSVSWYQQTPGQGLQFLFEYFSETQRNKGNFPGRFSGRQFSNSRSEMNVSTLELGDSALYLCASSLQGLEYEQYFGPGTRLTVT.

This clonotype was detected many times. The V call is TRBV5-1, the J call TRBJ2-7, with TRBD1 matching 7 bases. This CDR3 has 14 amino acids. Per germline, CDR1 SGHRS and CDR2 YFSETQ. V trimming: 1 base; J trimming: 4 bases; junction bases outside the gene matches: 5. This CDR3 is CASSLRQGFYEQYF. The CDR3 nucleotides are TGCGCCAGCAGCTTGCGACAGGGATTTTACGAGCAGTACTTC.

The chain links TRBV6-1 to TRBJ1-5, with D hard to call. CDR1 is MNHNS and CDR2 is SASEGT in the germline V gene. This CDR3 has 15 residues. V lost 4 bases to trimming and J lost 0 bases, with 10 bases between them. CDR3 sequence: CASSGGVGSNQPQHF. Written as DNA, the CDR3 is TGTGCCAGCAGTGGAGGTGTAGGTAGCAATCAGCCCCAGCATTTT.

A few counts support this clonotype. The chain has TRBV6-2 or TRBV6-3 and TRBJ2-3; D remains unclear. V lost 2 bases and J lost 2, with 20 bases in between. The CDR3 is 18 amino acids. Germline V gene data show CDR1 as MNHEY and CDR2 as SVGEGT. The CDR3 loop is CASSYEIQTVRYTDTQYF. The CDR3 nucleotides are TGTGCCAGCAGTTACGAAATACAGACGGTCCGTTACACAGATACGCAGTATTTT.

There are a few counts of this clonotype. This rearrangement joins TRBV7-2 to TRBJ2-1, with D maybe TRBD1 (6 bases). This CDR3 comprises 14 residues. Germline CDR1 reads SGHTA; CDR2 reads FQGNSA. The V and J ends lost 4 bases and 11 bases respectively, with 18 bases between them. As DNA, the CDR3 is TGTGCCAGCAGCTCCACAGGGTTCATGGGGAAGCAGTTCTTC. It is translated as CASSSTGFMGKQFF.

In its sample, this clonotype was seen many times. The chain employs TRBV6-5 and TRBJ2-1; possible D gene TRBD2, 5 bases. The CDR3 consists of 11 residues. From germline, CDR1 is MNHEY and CDR2 SVGAGI. Between the trimmed V and J ends, which lost 6 bases and 10 bases, there was a span of 10 bases. In DNA, the CDR3 is TGTGCCAGCAGCCACGGGGTGGAGCAGTTCTTC. This gives the protein CASSHGVEQFF.